This TCR beta chain was found in a study of blood T cells in healthy people across ages. A second PCR of about 7 to 12 cycles used a sample-barcoded 5' primer and a J-beta primer mix. TCRdb recomputed calls from the 5' RACE reads with MiXCR, one row per CDR3 protein. The sample has 600,000 or so distinct CDR3 sequences, about 30% seen once. The TCR originated in a woman older than 75 in good health. Sample: blood.

The CDR3 DNA follows: TGTGCCAGCAGCCCTCTACGGGGGGGCCTTAGTGAGCAGTTCTTC. Translation: CASSPLRGGLSEQFF. The genes are TRBV7-6 and TRBJ2-1, with TRBD2 matching over 8 bases. Germline V gives CDR1 SGHVS, CDR2 FNYEAQ. CDR3 length: 15 residues. The V gene end was trimmed by 5 bases and the J gene end by 9 bases; junction bases not matched to a gene: 12.